This is a list of T cell receptor beta chains from one sample in a study of blood T cells in healthy people across ages. TCRdb called the 5' RACE reads again in MiXCR, with one record for every CDR3 protein. The table has hundreds of thousands of distinct CDR3 sequences, around 21% seen once. Specimen: blood. The source is a man aged 65 to 79 in good health. Both conserved end residues are part of each CDR3. A D gene is named only where the DNA matches it firmly. Rows may omit the clone size; those that give it use once, few, many or a size class.

>-|TRBJ2-7|-|15|TRBV5-1
CASSLDGGAPYEQYF
TGCGCCAGCAGCTTGGATGGCGGGGCCCCCTACGAGCAGTACTTC
>-|TRBJ2-2|-|16|TRBV6-1
CASFRWGASNTGELFF
TGTGCCAGCTTCCGGTGGGGGGCTTCGAACACCGGGGAGCTGTTTTTT
>-|TRBJ2-3|-|15|TRBV10-3
CAISESGRGTDTQYF
TGTGCCATCAGTGAGTCGGGGAGAGGCACAGATACGCAGTATTTT
>many|TRBJ2-1|TRBD2|15|TRBV28
CASSYVAGVTDEQFF
TGTGCCAGCAGTTACGTAGCGGGAGTCACGGATGAGCAGTTCTTC
>many|TRBJ1-2|-|14|TRBV6-1
CASSEAGGSYGYTF
TGTGCCAGCAGTGAAGCAGGGGGAAGCTATGGCTACACCTTC
>-|TRBJ1-1|-|16|TRBV5-1
CASSLGPQGLNTEAFF
TGCGCCAGCAGCTTGGGACCCCAGGGGTTGAACACTGAAGCTTTCTTT
>-|TRBJ2-1|TRBD2|15|TRBV6-6
CASSLRTRAGNEQFF
TGTGCCAGCAGCCTCCGGACTCGAGCGGGAAATGAGCAGTTCTTC
>-|TRBJ1-1|-|14|TRBV9
CASSVDGFNTEAFF
TGTGCCAGCAGCGTAGATGGTTTTAACACTGAAGCTTTCTTT
>-|TRBJ1-1|-|13|TRBV10-2
CASSESPNTEAFF
TGCGCCAGCAGTGAGTCTCCGAACACTGAAGCTTTCTTT
>-|TRBJ2-7|TRBD2|15|TRBV5-1
CASSFSSGTVYEQYF
TGCGCCAGCAGCTTTTCTAGCGGGACCGTCTACGAGCAGTACTTC
>few|TRBJ1-2|TRBD1|13|TRBV20-1
CSAGQGATGGYTF
TGCAGTGCGGGACAGGGGGCTACCGGTGGCTACACCTTC
>-|TRBJ1-5|TRBD1|17|TRBV6-2/TRBV6-3
CATKGSRGGMSNQPQHF
TGTGCCACCAAAGGTTCCCGAGGGGGCATGAGCAATCAGCCCCAGCATTTT
>once|TRBJ2-7|-|11|TRBV29-1
CSVGQTYGQYF
TGCAGCGTTGGACAGACCTACGGGCAGTACTTC
>-|TRBJ2-7|-|12|TRBV7-2
CASSLAGQEQYF
TGTGCCAGCAGCTTAGCGGGACAAGAGCAGTACTTC
>few|TRBJ2-3|TRBD1|16|TRBV7-9
CASSSLRDRATDTQYF
TGTGCCAGCAGCTCCCTCCGGGACAGGGCCACAGATACGCAGTATTTT
>-|TRBJ2-5|-|15|TRBV5-1
CASSLGGHGQETQYF
TGCGCCAGCAGCTTGGGCGGGCACGGACAAGAGACCCAGTACTTC